This TCR beta chain was identified during a study of response to subunit inactivated influenza vaccine. MiXCR, run by TCRdb on the RT-PCR reads, gives a single entry per CDR3 protein. The sample consists of fewer than 600,000 distinct CDR3 sequences, about 7.2% of them appearing once. The trim removed 1 base at V and 7 bases at J, leaving 5 bases unmatched. CDR1 is LGHDT, CDR2 YNNKEL, per germline (reference sequence). This CDR3 is 15 amino acids long. Study-wide findings and caveats: Authors suggested seasonal influenza vaccinations each recruit few new T cells.

This clonotype was seen a handful of times. Antigen specificity is unknown. The receptor was isolated from a man in his fifties or sixties who received an inactivated influenza vaccine. The input for sequencing was PBMCs from blood, taken less than 30 months after vaccination. The chain is built from TRBV3-1 and TRBJ2-2; TRBD2 aligns across 8 bases. CDR3 region: CASSQASGGVGELFF. DNA for the CDR3: TGTGCCAGCAGCCAAGCCTCCGGGGGGGTCGGGGAGCTGTTTTTT.